Sequencing of this T cell receptor (beta chain) was carried out in a study of CD8 T cells in ankylosing spondylitis. Study-level points and caveats: Disease-linked clones, CD8+, were relatively rare in peripheral blood. Clones linked to disease were reported to show significant enrichment in matched ankylosing spondylitis synovial fluid.

This clonotype has just a few counts. The antigen is unknown. The germline V gene has CDR1 SGHNT and CDR2 YYREEE (reference sequence). The length of the CDR3 is 12 residues. V lost 4 bases and J lost 5, with 9 bases in between. Via MiXCR, TCRdb re-called the 5' RACE reads, giving one row per CDR3 protein. The data contain roughly 170,000 distinct CDR3 sequences, just over 9.5% of them singletons. The V and J genes are TRBV5-4 and TRBJ2-5; D unresolved. This receptor was identified in a female donor with ankylosing spondylitis or in good health (not recorded which). The sample comprised blood, either unsorted or a sorted T cell fraction (not recorded which). CDR3 loop: CASSNGSETQYF. CDR3 bases: TGTGCCAGCAGCAACGGAAGTGAGACCCAGTACTTC.